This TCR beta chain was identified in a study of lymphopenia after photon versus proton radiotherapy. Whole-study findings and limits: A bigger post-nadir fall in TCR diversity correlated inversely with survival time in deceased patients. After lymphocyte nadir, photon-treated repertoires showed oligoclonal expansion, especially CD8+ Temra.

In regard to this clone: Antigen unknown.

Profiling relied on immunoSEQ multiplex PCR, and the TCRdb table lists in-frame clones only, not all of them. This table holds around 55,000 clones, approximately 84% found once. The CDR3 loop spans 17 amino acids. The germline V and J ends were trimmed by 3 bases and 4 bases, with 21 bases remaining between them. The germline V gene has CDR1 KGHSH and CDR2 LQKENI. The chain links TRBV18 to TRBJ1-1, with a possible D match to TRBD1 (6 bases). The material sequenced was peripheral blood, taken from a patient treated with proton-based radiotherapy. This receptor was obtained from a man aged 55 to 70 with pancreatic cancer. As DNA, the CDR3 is TGTGCCAGCTCACCTACCGCTTTACAGGGTCCGGGCACTGAAGCTTTCTTT. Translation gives CASSPTALQGPGTEAFF.